This T cell receptor (beta chain) was documented in a study of blood T cells in healthy people across ages. Study at large: About one barcoded beta molecule was captured per two T cells (by template switching).

Total RNA was extracted at no less than 6 micrograms per sample. For this clonotype: Its target is not known.

Alongside a J-beta primer mix, a sample-barcoded 5' primer served in a second PCR lasting about 7 to 12 cycles. Each cDNA molecule was tagged by a template-switch adaptor that had 12 random nucleotides. TCRdb called the 5' RACE reads again in MiXCR, with one record for every CDR3 protein. The table lists approximately 940,000 distinct CDR3 sequences, roughly 50% of them singletons. General observations from the study: It was found that TCR beta diversity correlated strongly with the percentage of naive T cells.

The source is a man aged 25-45 years in good health. Sequenced input: blood.

Here the CDR3 DNA reads TGTGCCAGCGTAGCGTGGGGGGCGTCGCGCTATGGCTACACCTTC. This translates into CASVAWGASRYGYTF. This rearrangement joins TRBV12-3 or TRBV12-4 to TRBJ1-2; D may be TRBD1 (6 bases). V shed 8 bases and J shed 4 bases, with 20 bases lying between them. This CDR3 contains 15 residues.